Listed below are T cell receptor beta chains from one sample, sequenced in a study of T cells after yellow fever vaccination. Via MiXCR, TCRdb re-called the 5' RACE reads, giving one row per CDR3 protein. The repertoire includes more than 75,000 distinct CDR3 sequences, about 8.4% of them detected once, and approximately 16% sits in the top ten. This specimen consisted of CD8+ T cells not binding an NS4B(214-222) dextramer, sorted from PBMCs, obtained roughly 14 days after the first yellow fever vaccination. These receptors were obtained from a man aged 18 to 30 who received the YFV17D yellow fever vaccine. The CDR3 runs from the conserved cysteine through the conserved F or W. D genes are given only for firm matches. Clone size appears in some rows only: once, few, many, or a class for an expanded clone.

V gene	J gene	D gene	clone size	CDR3 DNA	CDR3 protein
TRBV11-2	TRBJ1-2	-	few	TGTGCCAGCAGCTTAGGAGGTTACTATGGCTACACCTTC	CASSLGGYYGYTF
TRBV4-3	TRBJ2-2	-	few	TGCGCCAGCAGCCCGGGCCGGGGCACCGGGGAGCTGTTTTTT	CASSPGRGTGELFF
TRBV28	TRBJ1-6	-	few	TGTGCCAGCAGTCCTCGACGTCATTCACCCCTCCACTTT	CASSPRRHSPLHF
TRBV6-2/TRBV6-3	TRBJ1-2	-	-	TGTGCCAGCAGTTACTCGGCCCCAGGGTATGGCTACACCTTC	CASSYSAPGYGYTF
TRBV7-2	TRBJ2-1	-	many	TGTGCCAGCAGCTTAGTTGCAGGGGATGAGCAGTTCTTC	CASSLVAGDEQFF
TRBV7-9	TRBJ1-1	-	-	TGTGCCAGCAGCTTAGAACGGGGAGTCGTCGCTGAAGCTTTCTTT	CASSLERGVVAEAFF
TRBV7-2	TRBJ1-3	-	-	TGTGCCAGCAGCTCAGATGGGGGTGGTGGAAACACCATATATTTT	CASSSDGGGGNTIYF
TRBV6-1	TRBJ2-4	-	-	TGTGCCAGCAGTAGGGGCTCGGGGGGCGTAACCAAAAACATTCAGTACTTC	CASSRGSGGVTKNIQYF
TRBV6-5	TRBJ2-1	-	-	TGTGCCAGCAGCTCTCGAGGACTGGTCAATGAGCAGTTCTTC	CASSSRGLVNEQFF
TRBV20-1	TRBJ2-3	TRBD2	many	TGCAGTGCTAGAGATATAGCTAGCGGGGATGCAGATACGCAGTATTTT	CSARDIASGDADTQYF
TRBV20-1	TRBJ1-5	-	few	TGCAGTGCTAGTATGGAGTATAGCAATCAGCCCCAGCATTTT	CSASMEYSNQPQHF
TRBV7-6	TRBJ2-3	-	-	TGTGCCAGCACATCCGTTAGGCCTGCGGGGGCGTTCATGGGAGATACGCAGTATTTT	CASTSVRPAGAFMGDTQYF
TRBV20-1	TRBJ2-4	-	-	TGCAGTGCTAGAGATCGGCAGGGGCACATTCAGTACTTC	CSARDRQGHIQYF
TRBV9	TRBJ2-1	-	-	TGTGCCAGCAGCGTAGAGACTACTCTCGATGAGCAGTTCTTC	CASSVETTLDEQFF
TRBV29-1	TRBJ2-5	-	few	TGCAGCGTTGATTTAAGGACAGAAGAGACCCAGTACTTC	CSVDLRTEETQYF